The T cell receptor beta chain under discussion was sequenced for a study of beta chain features in type 1 diabetes. From germline, CDR1 is MDHEN and CDR2 SYDVKM. The CDR3 contains 15 residues. V shed 5 bases and J 1 base; nucleotides not matched to a gene: 4. Expressed TCRB transcripts were sequenced after all isolated RNA was converted to cDNA. Assay: immunoSEQ multiplex PCR; the TCRdb copy retains only in-frame clones and omits some. The data show roughly 310,000 clones, with approximately 11% seen just once and around 0.015% held by the top ten. General study results and limits: Cells carrying high TCR expression could end up over-represented when cDNA is sequenced. PCR might show a preference for shorter templates, equally across patients and controls.

This clone has just a few counts. The antigen remains undetermined. The chain joins TRBV28 to TRBJ2-3; TRBD2 matches at 9 bases. This clonotype was obtained from a woman in her twenties or thirties in good health. The sequencing sample was made of naive CD4+ T cells from blood. The CDR3 DNA follows: TGTGCCAGCAGTGTAGCGGGAGATGGCACAGATACGCAGTATTTT. It translates to CASSVAGDGTDTQYF. The variable domain in full, completed from reference TRBV28 and TRBJ2-3, reads DVKVTQSSRYLVKRTGEKVFLECVQDMDHENMFWYRQDPGLGLRLIYFSYDVKMKEKGDIPEGYSVSREKKERFSLILESASTNQTSMYLCASSVAGDGTDTQYFGPGTRLTVL.